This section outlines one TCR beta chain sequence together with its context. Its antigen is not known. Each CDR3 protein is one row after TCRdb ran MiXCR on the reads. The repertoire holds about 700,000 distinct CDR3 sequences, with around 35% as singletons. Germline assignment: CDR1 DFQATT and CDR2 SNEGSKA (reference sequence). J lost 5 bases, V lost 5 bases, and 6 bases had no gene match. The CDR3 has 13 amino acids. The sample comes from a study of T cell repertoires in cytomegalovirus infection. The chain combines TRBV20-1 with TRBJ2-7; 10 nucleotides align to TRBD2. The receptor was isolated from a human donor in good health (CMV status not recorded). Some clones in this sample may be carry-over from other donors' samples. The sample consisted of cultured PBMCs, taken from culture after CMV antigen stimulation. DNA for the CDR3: TGCAGTGCTCTAGCGGGAGTGCGCGACGAGCAGTACTTC. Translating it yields CSALAGVRDEQYF.